This TCR beta chain is drawn from a study of spatial heterogeneity in lung cancer. Via MiXCR, TCRdb re-called the 5' RACE reads, giving one row per CDR3 protein. The table includes about 12,000 distinct CDR3 sequences, 12% to 15% detected once. The time point is: sample taken at primary tumor resection. Tumor, nontumor lung or frozen PBMC supplied whole RNA, sequenced without sorting. The CDR3 sequence is 19 residues long. CDR1 is MNHNY and CDR2 is SVGAGI in the germline V gene (reference sequence). Trimming cost V 5 bases and J 5 bases, with 30 bases left between them. The sequencing used PBMCs, collected at surgery. The TCR sequence derives from a male donor with early-stage non-small cell lung cancer. The J gene is TRBJ1-1, the V gene TRBV6-6; D possibly corresponds to TRBD1 (6 bases). CDR3 nucleotides: TGTGCCAGCAGTCCCGGGACATCATGGGTGTCTGGGTCTCCTACTGAAGCTTTCTTT. It encodes CASSPGTSWVSGSPTEAFF.